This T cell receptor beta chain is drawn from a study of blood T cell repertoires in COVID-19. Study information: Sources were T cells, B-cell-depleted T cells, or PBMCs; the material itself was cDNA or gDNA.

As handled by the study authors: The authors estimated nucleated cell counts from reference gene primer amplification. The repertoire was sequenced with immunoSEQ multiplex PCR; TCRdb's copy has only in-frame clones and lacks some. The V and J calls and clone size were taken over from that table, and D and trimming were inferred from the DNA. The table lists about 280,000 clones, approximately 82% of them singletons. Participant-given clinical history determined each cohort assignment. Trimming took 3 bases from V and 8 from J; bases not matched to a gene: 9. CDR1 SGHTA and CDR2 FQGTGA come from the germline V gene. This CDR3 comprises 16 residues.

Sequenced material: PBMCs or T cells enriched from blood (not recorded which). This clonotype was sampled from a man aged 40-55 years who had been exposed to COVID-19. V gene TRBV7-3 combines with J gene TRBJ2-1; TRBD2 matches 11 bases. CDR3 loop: CASSLALAGGSDEQFF. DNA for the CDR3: TGTGCCAGCAGCTTGGCTTTAGCGGGAGGGAGCGATGAGCAGTTCTTC. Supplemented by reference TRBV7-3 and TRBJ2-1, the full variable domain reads GAGVSQTPSNKVTEKGKYVELRCDPISGHTALYWYRQSLGQGPEFLIYFQGTGAADDSGLPNDRFFAVRPEGSVSTLKIQRTERGDSAVYLCASSLALAGGSDEQFFGPGTRLTVL.